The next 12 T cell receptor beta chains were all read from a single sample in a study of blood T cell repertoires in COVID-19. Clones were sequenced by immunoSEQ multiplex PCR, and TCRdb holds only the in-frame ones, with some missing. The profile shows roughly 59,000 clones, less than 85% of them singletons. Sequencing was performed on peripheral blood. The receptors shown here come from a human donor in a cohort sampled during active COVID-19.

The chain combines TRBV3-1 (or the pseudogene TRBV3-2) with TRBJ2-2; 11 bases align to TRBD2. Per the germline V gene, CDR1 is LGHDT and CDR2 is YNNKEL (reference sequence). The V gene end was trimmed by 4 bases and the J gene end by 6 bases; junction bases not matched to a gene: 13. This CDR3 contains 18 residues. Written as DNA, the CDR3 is TGTGCCAGCAGCCCTGTCAGGGGACTAGCGGCTAGGTCCGGGGAGCTGTTTTTT. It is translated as CASSPVRGLAARSGELFF.

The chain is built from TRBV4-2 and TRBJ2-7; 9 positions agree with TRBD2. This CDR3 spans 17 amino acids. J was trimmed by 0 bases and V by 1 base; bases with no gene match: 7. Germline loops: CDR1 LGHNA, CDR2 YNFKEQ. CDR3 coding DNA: TGTGCCAGCAGCCAAGGTAGGACTAGCGCATTCTCCTACGAGCAGTACTTC. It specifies CASSQGRTSAFSYEQYF.

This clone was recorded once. The CDR3 reads CASTISGYNEQFF. CDR3 coding DNA: TGCGCCAGCACCATTAGCGGCTACAATGAGCAGTTCTTC. The chain recombines TRBV5-1 with TRBJ2-1; tentative D call: TRBD2 (6 bases). Germline V gives CDR1 SGHRS, CDR2 YFSETQ. The CDR3 sequence is 13 residues long. V was pared by 6 bases and J by 3 bases, with 10 bases between.

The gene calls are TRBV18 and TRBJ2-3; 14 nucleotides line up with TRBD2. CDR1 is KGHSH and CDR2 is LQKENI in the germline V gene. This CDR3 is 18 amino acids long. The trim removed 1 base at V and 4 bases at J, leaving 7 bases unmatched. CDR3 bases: TGTGCCAGCTCACCACGACTAGCGGGAGGGCCCTCCGCAGATACGCAGTATTTT. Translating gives CASSPRLAGGPSADTQYF. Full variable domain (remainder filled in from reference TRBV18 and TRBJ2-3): NAGVMQNPRHLVRRRGQEARLRCSPMKGHSHVYWYRQLPEEGLKFMVYLQKENIIDESGMPKERFSAEFPKEGPSILRIQQVVRGDSAAYFCASSPRLAGGPSADTQYFGPGTRLTVL.

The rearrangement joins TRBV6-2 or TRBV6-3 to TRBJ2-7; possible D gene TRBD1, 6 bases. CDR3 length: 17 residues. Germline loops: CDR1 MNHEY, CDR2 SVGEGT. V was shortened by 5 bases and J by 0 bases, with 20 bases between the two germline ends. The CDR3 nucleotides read TGTGCCAGCAGTCCACTCCGGAGGACAGCTGCCTCCTACGAGCAGTACTTC. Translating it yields CASSPLRRTAASYEQYF.

For the CDR3, the DNA is TGCGCCAGCAGCTTGGTGACGGCAGGGCGGACCGGGGAGCTGTTTTTT. Its translation: CASSLVTAGRTGELFF. The chain uses TRBV5-1 and TRBJ2-2, with D perhaps TRBD1 (5 bases). CDR3 length equals 16 residues. Germline V gene lookup returns CDR1 SGHRS and CDR2 YFSETQ. V gave up 0 bases and J gave up 5 bases, with 14 bases separating them.

CDR3 protein: CASSQSRTGNKPQHF. The CDR3 nucleotides read TGCGCCAGCAGCCAATCCCGGACAGGGAACAAGCCCCAGCATTTT. The gene calls are TRBV4-3 and TRBJ1-5, with 8 bases that match TRBD1. The germline V gene encodes CDR1 LGHNA and CDR2 YSLEER. V lost 2 bases to trimming and J lost 8 bases; unmatched junction nucleotides: 8. The CDR3 is 15 residues long.

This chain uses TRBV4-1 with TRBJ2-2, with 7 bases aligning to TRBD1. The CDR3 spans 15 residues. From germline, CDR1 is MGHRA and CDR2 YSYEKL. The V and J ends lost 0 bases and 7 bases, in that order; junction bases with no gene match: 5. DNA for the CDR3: TGCGCCAGCAGCCAAGAGGACAGGCGAGGCGGGGAGCTGTTTTTT. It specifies CASSQEDRRGGELFF.

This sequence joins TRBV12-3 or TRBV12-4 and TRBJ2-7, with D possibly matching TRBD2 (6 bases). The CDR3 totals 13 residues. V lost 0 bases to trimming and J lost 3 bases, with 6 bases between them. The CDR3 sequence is CASSLARGYEQYF. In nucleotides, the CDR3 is TGTGCCAGCAGTTTAGCGCGGGGCTACGAGCAGTACTTC.

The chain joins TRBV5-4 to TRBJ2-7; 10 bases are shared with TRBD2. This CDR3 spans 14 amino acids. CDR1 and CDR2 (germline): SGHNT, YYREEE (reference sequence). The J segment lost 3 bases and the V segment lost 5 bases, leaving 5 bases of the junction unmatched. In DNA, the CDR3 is TGTGCCAGCAGTTCTACTAGCGGGAACTACGAGCAGTACTTC. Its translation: CASSSTSGNYEQYF.

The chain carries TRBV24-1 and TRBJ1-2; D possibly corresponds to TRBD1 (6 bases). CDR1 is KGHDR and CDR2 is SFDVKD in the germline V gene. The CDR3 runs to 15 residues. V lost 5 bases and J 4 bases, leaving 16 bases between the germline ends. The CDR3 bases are TGTGCCACCAGTGCCCCGAACAGGGAAGGCTATGGCTACACCTTC. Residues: CATSAPNREGYGYTF.

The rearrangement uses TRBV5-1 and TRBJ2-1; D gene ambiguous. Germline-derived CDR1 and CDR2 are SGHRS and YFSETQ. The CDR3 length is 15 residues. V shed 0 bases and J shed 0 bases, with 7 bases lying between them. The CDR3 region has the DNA TGCGCCAGCAGCTTGGGCGGTTACTCCTACAATGAGCAGTTCTTC. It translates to CASSLGGYSYNEQFF.